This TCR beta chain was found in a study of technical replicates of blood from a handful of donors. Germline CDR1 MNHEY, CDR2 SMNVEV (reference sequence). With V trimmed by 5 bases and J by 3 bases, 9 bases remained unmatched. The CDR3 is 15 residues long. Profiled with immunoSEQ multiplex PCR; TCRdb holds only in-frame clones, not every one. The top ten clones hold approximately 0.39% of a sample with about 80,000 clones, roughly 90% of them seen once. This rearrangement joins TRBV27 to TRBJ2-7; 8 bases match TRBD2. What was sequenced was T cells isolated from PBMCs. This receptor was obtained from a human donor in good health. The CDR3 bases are TGTGCCAGCAGTCTTTCCAGCGGGAGTAGCTACGAGCAGTACTTC. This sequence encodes CASSLSSGSSYEQYF.